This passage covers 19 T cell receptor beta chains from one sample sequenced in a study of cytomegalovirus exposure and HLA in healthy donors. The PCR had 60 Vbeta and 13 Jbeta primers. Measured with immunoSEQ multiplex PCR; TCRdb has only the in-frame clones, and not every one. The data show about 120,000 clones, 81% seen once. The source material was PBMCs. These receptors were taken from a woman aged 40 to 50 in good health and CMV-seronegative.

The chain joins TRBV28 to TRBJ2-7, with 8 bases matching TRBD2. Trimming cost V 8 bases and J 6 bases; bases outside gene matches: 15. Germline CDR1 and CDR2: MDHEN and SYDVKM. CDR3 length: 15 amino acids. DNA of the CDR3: TGTGCCAGCCGTGGGGTCGGGAGGGCCAAAGTCGAGCAGTACTTC. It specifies CASRGVGRAKVEQYF.

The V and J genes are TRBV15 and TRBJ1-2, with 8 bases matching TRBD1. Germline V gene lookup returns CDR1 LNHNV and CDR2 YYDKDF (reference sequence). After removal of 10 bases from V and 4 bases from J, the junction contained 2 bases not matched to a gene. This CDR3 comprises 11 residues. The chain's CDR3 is CAIGQGYGYTF. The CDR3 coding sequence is TGTGCCATAGGACAGGGCTATGGCTACACCTTC.

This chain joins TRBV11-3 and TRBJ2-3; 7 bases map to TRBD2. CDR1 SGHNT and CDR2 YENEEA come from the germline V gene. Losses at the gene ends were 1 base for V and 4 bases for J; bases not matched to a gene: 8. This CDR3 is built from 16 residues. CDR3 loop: CASSLGTREIPDTQYF. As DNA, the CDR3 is TGTGCCAGCAGCTTAGGCACGCGGGAGATCCCAGATACGCAGTATTTT.

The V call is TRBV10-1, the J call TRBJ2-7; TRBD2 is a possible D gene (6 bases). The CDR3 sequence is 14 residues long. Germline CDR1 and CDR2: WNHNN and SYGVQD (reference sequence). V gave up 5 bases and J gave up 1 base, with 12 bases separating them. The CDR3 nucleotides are TGCGCCAGCAGTCATCGACTAGGGTCCTACGAGCAGTACTTC. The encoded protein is CASSHRLGSYEQYF.

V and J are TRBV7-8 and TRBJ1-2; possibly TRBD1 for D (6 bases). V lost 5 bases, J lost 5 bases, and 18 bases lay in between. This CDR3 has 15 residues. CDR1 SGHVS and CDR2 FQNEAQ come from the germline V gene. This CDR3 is CASSPSAGEIYGYTF. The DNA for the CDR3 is TGTGCCAGCAGCCCTAGTGCAGGGGAGATTTATGGCTACACCTTC.

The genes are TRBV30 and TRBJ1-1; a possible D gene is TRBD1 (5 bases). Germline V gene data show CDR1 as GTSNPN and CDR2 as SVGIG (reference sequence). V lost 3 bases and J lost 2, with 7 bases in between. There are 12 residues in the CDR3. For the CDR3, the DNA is TGTGCCTGGAGCCAGGGAAACACTGAAGCTTTCTTT. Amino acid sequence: CAWSQGNTEAFF.

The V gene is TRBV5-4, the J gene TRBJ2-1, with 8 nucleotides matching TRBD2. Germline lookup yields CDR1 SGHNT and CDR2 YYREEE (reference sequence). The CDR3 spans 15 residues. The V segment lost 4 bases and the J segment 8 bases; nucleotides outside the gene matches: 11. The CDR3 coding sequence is TGTGCCAGCAGCCCCCTGTCGGGGGGGCAGGATGAGCAGTTCTTC. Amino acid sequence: CASSPLSGGQDEQFF.

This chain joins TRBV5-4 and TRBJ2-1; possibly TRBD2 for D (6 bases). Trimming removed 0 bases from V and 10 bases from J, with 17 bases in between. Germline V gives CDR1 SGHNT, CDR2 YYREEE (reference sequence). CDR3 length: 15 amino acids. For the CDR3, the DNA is TGTGCCAGCAGCTTGGGATCTCGGGGGAGAGGGGAGCAGTTCTTC. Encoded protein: CASSLGSRGRGEQFF.

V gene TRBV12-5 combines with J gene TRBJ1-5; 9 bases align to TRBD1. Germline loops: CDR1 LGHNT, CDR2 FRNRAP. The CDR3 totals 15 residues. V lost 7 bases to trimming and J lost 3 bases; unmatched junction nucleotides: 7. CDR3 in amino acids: CASALRQGDNQPQHF. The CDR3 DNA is TGTGCTAGTGCTTTACGACAGGGGGACAATCAGCCCCAGCATTTT. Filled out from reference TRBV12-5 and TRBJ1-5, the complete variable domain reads DARVTQTPRHKVTEMGQEVTMRCQPILGHNTVFWYRQTMMQGLELLAYFRNRAPLDDSGMPKDRFSAEMPDATLATLKIQPSEPRDSAVYFCASALRQGDNQPQHFGDGTRLSIL.

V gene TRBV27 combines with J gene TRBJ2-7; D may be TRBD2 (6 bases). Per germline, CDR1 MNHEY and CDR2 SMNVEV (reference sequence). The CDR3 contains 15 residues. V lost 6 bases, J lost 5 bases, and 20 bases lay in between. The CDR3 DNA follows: TGTGCCAGCAGCCTGAGTGGAGGGGAAATCCACGAGCAGTACTTC. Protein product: CASSLSGGEIHEQYF.

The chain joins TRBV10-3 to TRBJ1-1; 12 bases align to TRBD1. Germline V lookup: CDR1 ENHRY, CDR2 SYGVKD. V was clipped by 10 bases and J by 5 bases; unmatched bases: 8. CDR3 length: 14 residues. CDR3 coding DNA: TGTGCCAGCCGGGACAGGGGGCTCCTGACTGAAGCTTTCTTT. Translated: CASRDRGLLTEAFF.

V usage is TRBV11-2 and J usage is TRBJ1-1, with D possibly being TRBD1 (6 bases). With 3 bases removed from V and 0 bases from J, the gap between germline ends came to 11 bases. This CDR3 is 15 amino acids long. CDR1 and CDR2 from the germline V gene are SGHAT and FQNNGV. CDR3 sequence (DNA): TGTGCCAGCAGCTTCAGGGGCGGCATGAACACTGAAGCTTTCTTT. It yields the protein CASSFRGGMNTEAFF.

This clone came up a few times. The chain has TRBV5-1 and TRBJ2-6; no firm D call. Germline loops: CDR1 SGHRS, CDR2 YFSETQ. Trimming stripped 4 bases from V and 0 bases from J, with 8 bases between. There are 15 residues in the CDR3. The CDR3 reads CASSKDTSGANVLTF. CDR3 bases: TGCGCCAGCAGCAAAGACACCTCTGGGGCCAACGTCCTGACTTTC.

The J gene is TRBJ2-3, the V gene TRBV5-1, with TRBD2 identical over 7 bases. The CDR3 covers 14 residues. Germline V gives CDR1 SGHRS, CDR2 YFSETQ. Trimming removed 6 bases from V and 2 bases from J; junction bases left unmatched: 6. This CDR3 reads CASTEAGLTDTQYF. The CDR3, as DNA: TGCGCCAGCACTGAAGCGGGGCTCACAGATACGCAGTATTTT.

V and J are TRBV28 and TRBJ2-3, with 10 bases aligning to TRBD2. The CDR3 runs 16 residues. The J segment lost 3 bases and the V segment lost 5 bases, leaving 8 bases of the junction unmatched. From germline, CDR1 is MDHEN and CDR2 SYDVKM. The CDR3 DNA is TGTGCCAGCAGTCTCCTAGCGGGAGTAAGGACAGATACGCAGTATTTT. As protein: CASSLLAGVRTDTQYF. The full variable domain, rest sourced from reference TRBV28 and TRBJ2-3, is DVKVTQSSRYLVKRTGEKVFLECVQDMDHENMFWYRQDPGLGLRLIYFSYDVKMKEKGDIPEGYSVSREKKERFSLILESASTNQTSMYLCASSLLAGVRTDTQYFGPGTRLTVL.

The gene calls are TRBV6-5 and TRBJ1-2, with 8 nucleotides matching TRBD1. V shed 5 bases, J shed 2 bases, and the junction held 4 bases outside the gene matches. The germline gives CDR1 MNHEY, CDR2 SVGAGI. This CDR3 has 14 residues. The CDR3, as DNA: TGTGCCAGCAGTCAGACAGGGGAAAACTATGGCTACACCTTC. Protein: CASSQTGENYGYTF.

For the CDR3, the DNA is TGTGCCAGCAGCGCCCCAGGGGGCGCGAGGAATGAGCAGTTCTTC. Protein: CASSAPGGARNEQFF. The gene calls are TRBV9 and TRBJ2-1, with 8 bases fitting TRBD1. This CDR3 has 15 residues. From germline, CDR1 is SGDLS and CDR2 YYNGEE. Losses at the gene ends were 3 bases for V and 7 bases for J; bases not matched to a gene: 9.

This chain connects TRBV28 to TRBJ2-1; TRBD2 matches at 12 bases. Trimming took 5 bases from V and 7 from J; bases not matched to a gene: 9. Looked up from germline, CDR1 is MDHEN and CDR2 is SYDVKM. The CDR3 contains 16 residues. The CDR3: CASSGNPGTSGNEQFF. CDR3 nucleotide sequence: TGTGCCAGCAGTGGAAACCCCGGGACTAGCGGGAATGAGCAGTTCTTC.

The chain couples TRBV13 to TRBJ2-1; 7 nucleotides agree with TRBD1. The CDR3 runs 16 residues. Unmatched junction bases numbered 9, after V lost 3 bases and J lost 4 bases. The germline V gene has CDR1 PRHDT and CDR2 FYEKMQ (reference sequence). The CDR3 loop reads CASSLTGPIGYNEQFF. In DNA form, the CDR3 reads TGTGCCAGCAGCTTGACAGGGCCAATCGGTTACAATGAGCAGTTCTTC.